This TCR beta chain was captured by sequencing in a study of T cell responses to AZD1222 COVID-19 vaccine. Regarding the study as a whole: Clonal diversity was possibly underestimated; the donors were predominantly white British and more often female. Vaccine-associated CD4 TCRs ranged over spike, dominating at 160-218 and 743-854. Reports indicate that nearly half of spike-specific TCRs are directed at unmutated variant regions. When two AZD1222 doses had been given, Spike-specific TCR breadth and depth rose.

Measured with immunoSEQ multiplex PCR; TCRdb has only the in-frame clones, and not every one. The sample includes about 170,000 clones, around 88% of them seen just once. The CDR3 spans 15 residues. Germline-derived CDR1 and CDR2 are KGHSH and LQKENI. V lost 2 bases and J lost 8, with 18 bases in between. Concerning this clone itself: Its antigen is not known.

Sequencing used peripheral blood, obtained 28 days after the second AZD1222 dose. The gene calls are TRBV18 and TRBJ1-2; D remains ambiguous. This TCR was recovered from an adult who received the AZD1222 COVID-19 vaccine. The CDR3 loop reads CASSPSVGPLGGYTF. CDR3 DNA: TGTGCCAGCTCACCATCTGTCGGGCCCCTCGGGGGCTACACCTTC.